The T cell receptor beta chain described here comes from a study of shared clonotypes between healthy human individuals. Overall study results and limits: Sorted-subset sequencing, rarefaction showed, was incomplete despite large depth.

TCRdb's table, derived via immunoSEQ multiplex PCR, lists solely in-frame clones and lacks some. The sample contains about 1.5 million clones, around 98% of which appear only once. Worth noting for this clone: Its cognate antigen is unknown.

Every donor, a Caucasian adult, lived in Nashville, Tennessee. The sequence was collected from a man aged 25 to 45 in good health. Sequencing input: naive CD4+ T cells sorted from blood. This sample's subset: CD45RA+ positively selected.

The chain's CDR3 is CATGGELFF. In nucleotides, the CDR3 is TGTGCCACCGGGGGGGAGCTGTTTTTT. The chain combines TRBV7-9 with TRBJ2-2; D not resolved. V was pared by 10 bases and J by 8 bases, with 5 bases between. This CDR3 is 9 amino acids long. Per germline, CDR1 SEHNR and CDR2 FQNEAQ (reference sequence).